These T cell receptor beta chains were read from a single sample in a study of esophageal squamous cell carcinoma under preoperative chemotherapy. TCRdb re-analysed the PCR reads in MiXCR, keeping a single row per CDR3 protein. Of about 15,000 distinct CDR3 sequences listed, 60% are singletons. The specimen was taken from a patient given preoperative chemotherapy. Receptors were obtained from a human donor with esophageal squamous cell carcinoma. The donor label of this sample is uncertain. The CDR3 runs from the conserved cysteine through the conserved F or W. The D gene is left open where the match is weak. Expanded clones get a size class; other rows say once, few or many, or leave the size out.

V: TRBV6-1; D: TRBD2; size: -; J: TRBJ2-1; DNA: TGTGCCAGCAGGGGGGGTGGGGGGGGACCCAAAGAGACCCAGTATTTC; CDR3: CASRGGGGGPKETQYF
V: TRBV6-1; D: -; size: medium-sized; J: TRBJ2-1; DNA: TGTGCCAGCAGTGACGGACCCTACAATGAGCAGTTCTTC; CDR3: CASSDGPYNEQFF
V: TRBV6-1; D: -; size: -; J: TRBJ2-1; DNA: TGTGCCAGCAGTGAGCTACAGAGCTCCTACAATGAGCAGTTCTTC; CDR3: CASSELQSSYNEQFF
V: TRBV6-1; D: TRBD2; size: -; J: TRBJ2-4; DNA: TGTGCCAGCATGGCGGGAGACAACGATATGCAGTATTTC; CDR3: CASMAGDNDMQYF
V: TRBV6-1; D: -; size: -; J: TRBJ2-1; DNA: TGTGCCAGCTCAGAAAACTACAATGAGCAGTTCTTC; CDR3: CASSENYNEQFF
V: TRBV6-1; D: -; size: -; J: TRBJ1-2; DNA: TGTGCCAGCAGTCCCGGGGCAGGCGGAGGTTATGGCTACACCTTC; CDR3: CASSPGAGGGYGYTF
V: TRBV6-5; D: -; size: few; J: TRBJ2-1; DNA: TGTGCCAGCAGTTACTCGGTGGGAGGGGGGTACAATGAGCAGTTCTTC; CDR3: CASSYSVGGGYNEQFF
V: TRBV6-1; D: -; size: once; J: TRBJ2-5; DNA: TGTGCCAGCAGTGAATGGGGCGAAGAGACCCAGTACTTC; CDR3: CASSEWGEETQYF
V: TRBV6-1; D: -; size: once; J: TRBJ2-3; DNA: TGTGCCAGCAGGGCCCGGTCAGCCGGGAGGAGCACAGGGACGCAGTATTTT; CDR3: CASRARSAGRSTGTQYF
V: TRBV6-1; D: -; size: -; J: TRBJ2-7; DNA: TGTGCCAGCAGTGACCCCGGATACGAGCAGTACTTC; CDR3: CASSDPGYEQYF
V: TRBV10-3; D: -; size: -; J: TRBJ2-3; DNA: TGTGCCATCAGTCCAGTGTACACAGATAAGCTGTATTTT; CDR3: CAISPVYTDKLYF
V: TRBV6-1; D: TRBD1; size: medium-sized; J: TRBJ2-1; DNA: TGTGCCAGCAAGGGACAGATCTACAATGAGCAGTTCTTC; CDR3: CASKGQIYNEQFF
V: TRBV7-2; D: TRBD2; size: many; J: TRBJ2-7; DNA: TGTGCCAGCAGCTTAGTCGCTAGCGGGAGCTACGAGCAGTACTTC; CDR3: CASSLVASGSYEQYF
V: TRBV6-1; D: TRBD2; size: -; J: TRBJ2-1; DNA: TGTGCCAGCAGTGAAGGAGCGGGAACCTACAATGAGCAGTTCTTC; CDR3: CASSEGAGTYNEQFF